Here is one T cell receptor (beta chain) with its context. The CDR3 totals 15 residues. Unmatched junction bases numbered 7, after V lost 5 bases and J lost 3 bases. Germline V gene data show CDR1 as MDHEN and CDR2 as SYDVKM. The entry originates in a study of blood T cell repertoires in COVID-19. In the authors' workflow: Estimated nucleated cell counts came from reference gene primer amplification. Profiled with immunoSEQ multiplex PCR; TCRdb holds only in-frame clones, not every one. The V and J calls and clone size come from that table; D and trimming were worked out from the DNA. The sample consists of fewer than 250,000 clones, around four fifths of them appearing once.

Specimen: peripheral blood. The origin of this receptor is a woman aged 55-70 years with active or convalescent COVID-19. The chain combines TRBV28 with TRBJ1-5, with TRBD1 matching over 7 bases. CDR3 nucleotides: TGTGCCAGCAGTACAAGACAGGGTAACAATCAGCCCCAGCATTTT. This sequence encodes CASSTRQGNNQPQHF.